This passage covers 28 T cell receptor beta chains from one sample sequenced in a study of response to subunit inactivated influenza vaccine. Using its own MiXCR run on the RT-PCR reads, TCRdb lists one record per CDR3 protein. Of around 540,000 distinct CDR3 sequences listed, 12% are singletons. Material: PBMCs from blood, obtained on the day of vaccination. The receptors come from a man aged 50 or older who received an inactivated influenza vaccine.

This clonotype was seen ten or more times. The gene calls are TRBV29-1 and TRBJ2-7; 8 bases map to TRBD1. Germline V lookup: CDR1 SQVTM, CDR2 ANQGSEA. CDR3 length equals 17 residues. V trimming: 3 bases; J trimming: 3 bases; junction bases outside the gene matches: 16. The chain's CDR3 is CSVEVAPQGGEGYEQYF. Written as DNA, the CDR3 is TGCAGCGTTGAGGTGGCCCCACAGGGGGGAGAGGGCTACGAGCAGTACTTC.

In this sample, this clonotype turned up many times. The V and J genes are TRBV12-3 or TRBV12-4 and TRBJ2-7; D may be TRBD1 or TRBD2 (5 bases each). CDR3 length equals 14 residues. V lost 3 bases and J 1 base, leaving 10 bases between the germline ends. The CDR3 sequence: CASSLRGRSYEQYF. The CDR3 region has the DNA TGTGCCAGCAGTTTGAGGGGACGGTCCTACGAGCAGTACTTC.

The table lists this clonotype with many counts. CDR3 in amino acids: CASSSQELGHEQFF. In nucleotides, the CDR3 is TGTGCCAGCAGCTCGCAGGAACTAGGACATGAGCAGTTCTTC. The chain couples TRBV7-9 to TRBJ2-1, with D tentatively TRBD2 (5 bases). With 4 bases removed from V and 8 bases from J, the gap between germline ends came to 15 bases. The length of the CDR3 is 14 residues. CDR1 is SEHNR and CDR2 is FQNEAQ in the germline V gene (reference sequence).

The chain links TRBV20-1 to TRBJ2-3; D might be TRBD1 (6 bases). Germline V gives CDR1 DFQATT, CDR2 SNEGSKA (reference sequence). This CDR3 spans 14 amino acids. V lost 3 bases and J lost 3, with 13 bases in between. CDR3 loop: CSARSTQGTDTQYF. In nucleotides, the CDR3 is TGCAGTGCTAGGTCTACCCAGGGGACAGATACGCAGTATTTT.

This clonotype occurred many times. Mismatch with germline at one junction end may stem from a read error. As DNA, the CDR3 is TGCGCCAGCAGCTTGGTAGCGGGCGCCTACAATGAGCAGTTCTTC. Its protein product is CASSLVAGAYNEQFF. The chain combines TRBV7-2 with TRBJ2-1, with 7 bases aligning to TRBD2. This CDR3 has 15 amino acids. Germline V lookup: CDR1 SGHTA, CDR2 FQGNSA.

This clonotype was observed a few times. CDR3 loop: CASNDWDGMNTEAFF. The CDR3 nucleotides read TGTGCCAGCAACGATTGGGACGGAATGAACACTGAAGCTTTCTTT. The chain carries TRBV6-1 and TRBJ1-1, with D possibly being TRBD1 (5 bases). The CDR3 is made up of 15 amino acids. V lost 7 bases, J lost 0 bases, and 15 bases lay in between. The germline CDR1 and CDR2 sequences are MNHNS and SASEGT.

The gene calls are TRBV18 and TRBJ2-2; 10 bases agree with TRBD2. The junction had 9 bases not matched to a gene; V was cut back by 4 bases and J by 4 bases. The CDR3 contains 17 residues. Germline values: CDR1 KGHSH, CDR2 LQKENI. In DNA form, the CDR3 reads TGTGCCAGCTCACGGCCCCTCCGGACTAGCGGCACCGGGGAGCTGTTTTTT. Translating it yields CASSRPLRTSGTGELFF. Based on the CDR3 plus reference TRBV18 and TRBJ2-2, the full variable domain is NAGVMQNPRHLVRRRGQEARLRCSPMKGHSHVYWYRQLPEEGLKFMVYLQKENIIDESGMPKERFSAEFPKEGPSILRIQQVVRGDSAAYFCASSRPLRTSGTGELFFGEGSRLTVL.

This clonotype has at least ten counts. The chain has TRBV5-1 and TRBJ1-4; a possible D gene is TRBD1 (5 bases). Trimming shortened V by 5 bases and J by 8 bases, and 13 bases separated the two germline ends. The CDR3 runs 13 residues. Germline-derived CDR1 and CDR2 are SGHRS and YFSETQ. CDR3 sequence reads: CASRTSRGEKLFF. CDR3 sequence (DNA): TGCGCCAGCAGAACGTCGCGGGGCGAAAAACTGTTTTTT.

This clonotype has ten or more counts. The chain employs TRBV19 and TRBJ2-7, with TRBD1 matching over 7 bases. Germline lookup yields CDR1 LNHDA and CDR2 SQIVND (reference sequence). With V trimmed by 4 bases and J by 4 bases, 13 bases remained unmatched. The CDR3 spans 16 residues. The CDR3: CASSTDLSTGAYEQYF. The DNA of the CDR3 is TGTGCCAGTAGTACTGACCTCTCAACAGGGGCATACGAGCAGTACTTC.

This CDR3 reads CASTEDSIRARQFF. The CDR3 nucleotides read TGTGCCAGCACCGAGGACTCGATCAGGGCCCGGCAGTTCTTC. The V call is TRBV28, the J call TRBJ2-1; D tentatively fits TRBD1 or TRBD2 (5 bases each). Germline CDR1 reads MDHEN; CDR2 reads SYDVKM. V gave up 7 bases and J gave up 12 bases, with 22 bases separating them. This CDR3 region has 14 residues.

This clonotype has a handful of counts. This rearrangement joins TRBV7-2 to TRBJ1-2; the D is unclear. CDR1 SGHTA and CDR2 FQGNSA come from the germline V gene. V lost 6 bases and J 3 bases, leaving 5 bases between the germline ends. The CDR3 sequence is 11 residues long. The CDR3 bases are TGTGCCAGCAGTGACCACTATGGCTACACCTTC. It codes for CASSDHYGYTF.

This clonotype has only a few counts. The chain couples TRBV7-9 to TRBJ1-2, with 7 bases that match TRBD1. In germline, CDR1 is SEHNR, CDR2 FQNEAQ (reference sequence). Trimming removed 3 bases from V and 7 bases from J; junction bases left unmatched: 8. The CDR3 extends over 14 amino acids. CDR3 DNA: TGTGCCAGCAGCTTGGGGCAGGGGGAGCTTGGCTACACCTTC. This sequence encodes CASSLGQGELGYTF.

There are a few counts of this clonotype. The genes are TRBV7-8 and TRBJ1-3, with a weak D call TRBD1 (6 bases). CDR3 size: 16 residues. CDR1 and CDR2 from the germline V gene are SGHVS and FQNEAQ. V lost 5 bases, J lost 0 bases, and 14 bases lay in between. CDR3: CASSPPLRGSGNTIYF. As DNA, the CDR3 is TGTGCCAGCAGCCCCCCTCTCAGGGGCTCTGGAAACACCATATATTTT.

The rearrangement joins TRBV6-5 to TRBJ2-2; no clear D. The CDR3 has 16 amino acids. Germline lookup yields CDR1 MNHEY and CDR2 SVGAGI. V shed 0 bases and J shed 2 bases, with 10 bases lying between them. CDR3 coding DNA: TGTGCCAGCAGTTACTCAGTGACACTCAACACCGGGGAGCTGTTTTTT. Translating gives CASSYSVTLNTGELFF.

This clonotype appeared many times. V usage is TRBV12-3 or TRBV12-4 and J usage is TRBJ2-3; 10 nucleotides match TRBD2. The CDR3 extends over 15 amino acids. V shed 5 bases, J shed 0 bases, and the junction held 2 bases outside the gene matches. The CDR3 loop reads CASSQRGGSTDTQYF. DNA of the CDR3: TGTGCCAGCAGTCAGCGGGGGGGTAGCACAGATACGCAGTATTTT.

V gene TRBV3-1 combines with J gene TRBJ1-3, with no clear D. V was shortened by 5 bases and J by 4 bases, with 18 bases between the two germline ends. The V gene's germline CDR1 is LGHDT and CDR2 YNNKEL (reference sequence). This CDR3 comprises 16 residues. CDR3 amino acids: CASSGEEGSLGNTIYF. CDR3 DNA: TGTGCCAGCAGCGGAGAAGAGGGCTCTTTAGGAAACACCATATATTTT. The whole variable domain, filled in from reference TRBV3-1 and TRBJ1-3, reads DTAVSQTPKYLVTQMGNDKSIKCEQNLGHDTMYWYKQDSKKFLKIMFSYNNKELIINETVPNRFSPKSPDKAHLNLHINSLELGDSAVYFCASSGEEGSLGNTIYFGEGSWLTVV.

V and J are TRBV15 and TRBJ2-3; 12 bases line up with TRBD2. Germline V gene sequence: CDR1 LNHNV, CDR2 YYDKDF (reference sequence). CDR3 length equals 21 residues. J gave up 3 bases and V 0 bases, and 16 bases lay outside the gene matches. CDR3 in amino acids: CATSRDLLTSGGQRGTDTQYF. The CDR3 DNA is TGTGCCACCAGCAGAGATCTATTGACTAGCGGGGGACAAAGGGGTACAGATACGCAGTATTTT. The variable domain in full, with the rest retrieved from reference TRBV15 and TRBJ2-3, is DAMVIQNPRYQVTQFGKPVTLSCSQTLNHNVMYWYQQKSSQAPKLLFHYYDKDFNNEADTPDNFQSRRPNTSFCFLDIRSPGLGDTAMYLCATSRDLLTSGGQRGTDTQYFGPGTRLTVL.

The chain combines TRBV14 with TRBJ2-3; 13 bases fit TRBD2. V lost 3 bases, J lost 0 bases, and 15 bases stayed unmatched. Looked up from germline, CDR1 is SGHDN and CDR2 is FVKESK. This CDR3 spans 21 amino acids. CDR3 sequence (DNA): TGTGCCAGCAGCCACTGGGGACTAGCGGGGAGTAACGAACCTAGCACAGATACGCAGTATTTT. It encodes CASSHWGLAGSNEPSTDTQYF.

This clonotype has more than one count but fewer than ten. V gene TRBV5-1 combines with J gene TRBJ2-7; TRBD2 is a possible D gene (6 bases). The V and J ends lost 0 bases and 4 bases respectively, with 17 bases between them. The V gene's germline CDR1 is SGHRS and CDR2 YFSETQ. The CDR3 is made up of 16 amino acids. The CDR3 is CASSLALSSGSYEQYF. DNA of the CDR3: TGCGCCAGCAGCTTGGCCCTTAGTAGCGGATCTTACGAGCAGTACTTC.

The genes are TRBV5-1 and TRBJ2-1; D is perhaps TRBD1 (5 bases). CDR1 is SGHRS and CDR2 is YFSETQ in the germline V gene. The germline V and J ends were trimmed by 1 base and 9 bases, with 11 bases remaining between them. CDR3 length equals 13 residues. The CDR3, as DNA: TGCGCCAGCAGCTTGTCGGATGGGGCTGAGCAGTTCTTC. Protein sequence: CASSLSDGAEQFF. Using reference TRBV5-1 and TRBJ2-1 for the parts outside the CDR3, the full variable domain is KAGVTQTPRYLIKTRGQQVTLSCSPISGHRSVSWYQQTPGQGLQFLFEYFSETQRNKGNFPGRFSGRQFSNSRSEMNVSTLELGDSALYLCASSLSDGAEQFFGPGTRLTVL.

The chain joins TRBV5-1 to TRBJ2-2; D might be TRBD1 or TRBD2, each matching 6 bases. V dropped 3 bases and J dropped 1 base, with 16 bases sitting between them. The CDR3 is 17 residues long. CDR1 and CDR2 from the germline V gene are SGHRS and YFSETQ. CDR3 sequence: CASSSAPGAKNTGELFF. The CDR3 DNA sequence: TGCGCCAGCAGCTCAGCCCCGGGGGCAAAGAACACCGGGGAGCTGTTTTTT.

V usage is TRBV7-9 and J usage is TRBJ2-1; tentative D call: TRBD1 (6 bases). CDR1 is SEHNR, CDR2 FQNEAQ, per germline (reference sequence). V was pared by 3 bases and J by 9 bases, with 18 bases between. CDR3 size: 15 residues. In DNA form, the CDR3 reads TGTGCCAGCAGCTTGGGGGACACAAGGTACGGTGAGCAGTTCTTC. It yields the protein CASSLGDTRYGEQFF.

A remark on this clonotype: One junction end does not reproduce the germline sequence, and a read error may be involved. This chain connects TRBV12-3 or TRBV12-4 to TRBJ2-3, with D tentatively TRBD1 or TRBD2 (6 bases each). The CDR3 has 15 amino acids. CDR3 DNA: TGTGCCAGCAGTTTCTTGTCGGGGGCAGGGGATACGCAGTCTTTT. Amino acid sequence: CASSFLSGAGDTQSF.

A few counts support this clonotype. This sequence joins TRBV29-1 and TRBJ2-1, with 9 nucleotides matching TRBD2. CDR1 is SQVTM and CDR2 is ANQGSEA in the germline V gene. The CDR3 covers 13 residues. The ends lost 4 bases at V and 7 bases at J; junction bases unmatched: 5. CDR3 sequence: CSVALAGRNEQFF. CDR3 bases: TGCAGCGTTGCCCTAGCGGGACGGAATGAGCAGTTCTTC.

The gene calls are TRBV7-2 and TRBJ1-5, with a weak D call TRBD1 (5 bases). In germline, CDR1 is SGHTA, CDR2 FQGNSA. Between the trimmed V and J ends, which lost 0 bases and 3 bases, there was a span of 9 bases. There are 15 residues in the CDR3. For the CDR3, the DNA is TGTGCCAGCAGCTTAGCTACAGGCCTCAATCAGCCCCAGCATTTT. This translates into CASSLATGLNQPQHF. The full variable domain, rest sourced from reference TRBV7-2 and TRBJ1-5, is GAGVSQSPSNKVTEKGKDVELRCDPISGHTALYWYRQSLGQGLEFLIYFQGNSAPDKSGLPSDRFSAERTGGSVSTLTIQRTQQEDSAVYLCASSLATGLNQPQHFGDGTRLSIL.

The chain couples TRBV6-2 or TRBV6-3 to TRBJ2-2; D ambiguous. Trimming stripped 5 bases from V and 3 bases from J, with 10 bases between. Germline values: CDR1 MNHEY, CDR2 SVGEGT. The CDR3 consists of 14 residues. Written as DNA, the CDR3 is TGTGCCAGCAGTAGGCCTGGGTACACCGGGGAGCTGTTTTTT. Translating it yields CASSRPGYTGELFF.

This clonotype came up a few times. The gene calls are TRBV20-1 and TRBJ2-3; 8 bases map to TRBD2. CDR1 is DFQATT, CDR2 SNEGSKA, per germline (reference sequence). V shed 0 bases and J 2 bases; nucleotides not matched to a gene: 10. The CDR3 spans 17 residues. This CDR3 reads CSARDLASGSTTDTQYF. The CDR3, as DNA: TGCAGTGCTAGAGATCTAGCTAGCGGGTCGACCACAGATACGCAGTATTTT.

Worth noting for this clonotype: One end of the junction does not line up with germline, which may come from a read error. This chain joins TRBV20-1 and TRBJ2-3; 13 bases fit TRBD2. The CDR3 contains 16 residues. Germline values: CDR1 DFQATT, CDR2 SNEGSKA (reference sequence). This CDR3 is CCAAQTSGRTTDTQYF. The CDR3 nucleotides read TGCTGTGCTGCCCAGACTAGCGGGAGGACCACAGATACGCAGTATTTT.